This T cell receptor beta chain emerged from a study of blood T cell repertoires in COVID-19. Study-wide context: The United States, Italy and Spain supplied acute and convalescent COVID-19 samples. Nucleic acid was either cDNA or gDNA, and it came from T cells, B-cell-depleted T cells, or PBMCs.

Some clones are missing from TCRdb's copy, which holds only in-frame ones; the method was immunoSEQ multiplex PCR. Here the sample spans some 200,000 clones, approximately 79% being singletons. CDR3 length equals 14 residues. CDR1 is LNHNV, CDR2 YYDKDF, per germline (reference sequence). V lost 7 bases to trimming and J lost 0 bases, with 9 bases between them. The chain couples TRBV15 to TRBJ1-4; D not certain. Sequencing input: peripheral blood. The source of this sequence is a woman between 70 and 85 years old with acute or convalescent COVID-19. CDR3 bases: TGTGCCACCAATAGAGACGCAACTAATGAAAAACTGTTTTTT. Translation gives CATNRDATNEKLFF.